The text below deals with one TCR beta chain. The CDR3 consists of 15 residues. CDR1 is DFQATT and CDR2 is SNEGSKA in the germline V gene (reference sequence). The V segment lost 2 bases and the J segment 8 bases; nucleotides outside the gene matches: 11. TCRdb re-analysed the 5' RACE reads in MiXCR, keeping a single row per CDR3 protein. The table records around 200,000 distinct CDR3 sequences, 16% of them present only once. The data belong to a study of T-cell memory formation after mild COVID-19. The sample consisted of PBMCs or a T cell subset sorted from them (not recorded which). The sequence was collected from an adult woman who had mild COVID-19 (a few samples of this study predate the infection). Cell type and time point are not known. The V and J genes are TRBV20-1 and TRBJ2-3, with TRBD2 identical over 9 bases. The CDR3 DNA reads TGCAGTGCTAGACCGGGACTAGCAAGGGCGGTTACGCAGTATTTT. Protein product: CSARPGLARAVTQYF.